This T cell receptor beta chain was found in a study of blood T cell repertoires in COVID-19. Study-wide context: The United States, Italy and Spain supplied acute and convalescent COVID-19 samples.

Original analysis: Reference gene primer amplification yielded estimated nucleated cell counts. The repertoire was sequenced with immunoSEQ multiplex PCR; TCRdb's copy has only in-frame clones and lacks some. The DNA was the basis for D and trimming; V, J and clone size are from that table. Of just over 650,000 clones listed, around 89% are singletons. V lost 3 bases and J lost 3; bases outside the gene matches: 11. This CDR3 is built from 19 residues. Material for sequencing was peripheral blood. This TCR was sampled from a woman aged 18-29 years with acute or convalescent COVID-19. V usage is TRBV23-1 and J usage is TRBJ1-4; TRBD1 matches at 12 bases. TRBV23-1 is an ORF, with its function uncertain. The CDR3 region is CASSQARDRGQSANEKLFF. The CDR3 DNA reads as TGCGCCAGCAGTCAGGCCCGGGACAGGGGGCAATCAGCTAATGAAAAACTGTTTTTT.